This T cell receptor beta chain was captured in a study of tumor and adjacent non-tumor tissue in lung cancer. The library came from three nested PCR rounds adapted from ARM-PCR protocols. A single record per CDR3 protein comes from TCRdb applying MiXCR to the multiplex PCR reads. The table lists approximately 100,000 distinct CDR3 sequences, under 65% of them singletons. A note on this clonotype: A read error is likely, as this CDR3 ends without the conserved phenylalanine or tryptophan.

Germline V gene sequence: CDR1 SQVTM, CDR2 ANQGSEA. Trimming left V 7 bases short and J 6 bases short, with 19 bases between. This CDR3 is 14 amino acids long. RNA was extracted from bulk tissue without any cell sorting. This non-tumor lung sample came from over 3 cm beyond the tumor edge. The specimen was distant non-tumor lung tissue. The sequence derives from a man aged 55 to 70 with non-small cell lung cancer. The V and J genes are TRBV29-1 and TRBJ2-1, with D possibly matching TRBD2 (6 bases). The CDR3 spells CSAPDRSGGNEQFL. CDR3 sequence (DNA): TGCAGCGCCCCGGATCGGTCCGGGGGCAATGAGCAGTTCCTA.